This TCR beta chain was recovered during a study of metastatic and nonmetastatic thyroid tumors. On the study more broadly: Malignant and benign thyroid patients had repertoires compared in peripheral blood and tumor or nodule tissue. Points from the study as a whole: When malignant thyroid tumors were compared with benign nodules, TCR beta diversity was reportedly significantly higher in the malignant tumors. This held in both blood and tumor samples.

No treatment of any kind had been given to any patient before thyroid surgery. Methods used by the authors: Differences in CDR3 between clinicopathological groups were drawn on to build a classifier intended to discriminate distant-metastatic papillary thyroid cancer patients. TCRdb re-called the PCR reads via MiXCR. The V and J calls were not made by the authors but by TCRdb's processing. This table holds tens of thousands of clones, roughly 15% found once. Details on this clone: Antigen: not known.

The CDR3 contains 18 residues. The V end lost 0 bases, the J end lost 2 bases, and 19 bases lay between the germline ends. The V gene's germline CDR1 is MNHEY and CDR2 SVGEGT. Sequencing was performed on blood. The rearrangement links TRBV6-2 or TRBV6-3 to TRBJ1-2; D not resolved. The sequence derives from a female donor with papillary thyroid cancer or a benign thyroid nodule (not recorded which). Some clones in this sample may be carry-over from other donors' samples. CDR3 DNA sequence: TGTGCCAGCAGTTACTCGAAGGGCGCGGGCAGGAGAAACTATGGCTACACCTTC. It codes for CASSYSKGAGRRNYGYTF.